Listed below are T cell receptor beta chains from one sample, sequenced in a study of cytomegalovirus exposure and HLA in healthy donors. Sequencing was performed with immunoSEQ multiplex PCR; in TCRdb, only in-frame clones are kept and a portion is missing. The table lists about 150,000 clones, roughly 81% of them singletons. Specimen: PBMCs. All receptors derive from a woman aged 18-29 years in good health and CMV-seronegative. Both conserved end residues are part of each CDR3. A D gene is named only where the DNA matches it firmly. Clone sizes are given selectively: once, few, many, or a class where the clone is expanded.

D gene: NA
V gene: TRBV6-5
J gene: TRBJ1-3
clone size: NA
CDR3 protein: CASSYVGQGNTIYF
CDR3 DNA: TGTGCCAGCAGTTACGTAGGACAGGGAAACACCATATATTTT

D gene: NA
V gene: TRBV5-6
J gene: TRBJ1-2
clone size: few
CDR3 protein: CASSRGGSYGYTF
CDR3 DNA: TGTGCCAGCAGCCGGGGTGGATCCTATGGCTACACCTTC

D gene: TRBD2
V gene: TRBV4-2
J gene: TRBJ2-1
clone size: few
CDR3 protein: CASSQGSAGGPMQFF
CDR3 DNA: TGTGCCAGCAGCCAAGGATCGGCGGGAGGGCCCATGCAGTTCTTC

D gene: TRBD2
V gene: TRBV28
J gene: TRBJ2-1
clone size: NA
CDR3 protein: CASSLGGALSYNEQFF
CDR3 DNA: TGTGCCAGCAGTTTGGGAGGGGCGTTGTCCTACAATGAGCAGTTCTTC

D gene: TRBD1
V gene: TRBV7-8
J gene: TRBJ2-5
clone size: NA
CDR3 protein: CASNRKTTGDTNPAQAQYF
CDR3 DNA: TGTGCCAGCAACCGTAAAACCACAGGGGACACCAACCCTGCCCAGGCCCAGTACTTC

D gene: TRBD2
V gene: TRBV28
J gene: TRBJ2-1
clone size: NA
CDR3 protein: CASSALAGGYNEQFF
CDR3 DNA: TGTGCCAGCAGTGCACTAGCGGGGGGATACAATGAGCAGTTCTTC

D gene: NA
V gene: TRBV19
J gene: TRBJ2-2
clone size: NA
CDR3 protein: CASSPGPLNTGGLFF
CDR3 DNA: TGTGCCAGTAGTCCCGGACCCCTGAACACCGGGGGGCTGTTTTTT

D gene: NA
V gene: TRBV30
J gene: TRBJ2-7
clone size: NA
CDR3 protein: CACTEGSREQYF
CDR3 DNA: TGTGCCTGCACGGAGGGGTCCCGCGAGCAGTACTTC

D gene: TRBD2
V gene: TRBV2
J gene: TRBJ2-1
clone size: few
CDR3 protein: CASKPRGGADEQFF
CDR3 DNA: TGTGCCAGCAAGCCCCGGGGGGGGGCTGATGAGCAGTTCTTC

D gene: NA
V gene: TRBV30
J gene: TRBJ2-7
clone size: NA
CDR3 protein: CAWTQDYEQYF
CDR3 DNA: TGTGCCTGGACACAGGACTACGAGCAGTACTTC

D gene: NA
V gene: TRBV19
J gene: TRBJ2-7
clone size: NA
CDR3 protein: CATKPAGAGIYEQYF
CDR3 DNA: TGTGCCACCAAACCCGCGGGGGCAGGAATATACGAGCAGTACTTC

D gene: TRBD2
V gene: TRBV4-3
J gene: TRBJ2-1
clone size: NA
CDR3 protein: CASSQEILAGGQEQFF
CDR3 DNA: TGCGCCAGCAGCCAAGAGATTCTAGCGGGGGGGCAGGAGCAGTTCTTC

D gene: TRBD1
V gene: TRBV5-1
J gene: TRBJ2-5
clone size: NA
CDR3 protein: CASSNRGPAETQYF
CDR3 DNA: TGCGCCAGCAGCAACAGGGGGCCCGCGGAGACCCAGTACTTC

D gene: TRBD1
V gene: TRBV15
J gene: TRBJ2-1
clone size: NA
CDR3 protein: CATSREPGQGALVNEQFF
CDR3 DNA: TGTGCCACCAGCAGAGAACCGGGACAGGGAGCGTTAGTCAATGAGCAGTTCTTC

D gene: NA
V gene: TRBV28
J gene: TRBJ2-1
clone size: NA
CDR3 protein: CASSFGGKGLFF
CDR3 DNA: TGTGCCAGCAGTTTTGGGGGAAAGGGACTGTTCTTC

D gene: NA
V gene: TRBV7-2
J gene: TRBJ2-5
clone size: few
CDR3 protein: CASSLDWASRQETQYF
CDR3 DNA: TGTGCCAGCAGCTTAGACTGGGCTAGCCGCCAAGAGACCCAGTACTTC

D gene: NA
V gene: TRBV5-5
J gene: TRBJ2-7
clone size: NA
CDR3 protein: CASSSGTSYEQYF
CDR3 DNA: TGTGCCAGCAGCTCCGGGACAAGCTACGAGCAGTACTTC

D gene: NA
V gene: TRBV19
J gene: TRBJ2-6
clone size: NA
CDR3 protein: CASRQGKTSGANVLTF
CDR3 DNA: TGTGCCAGTAGACAGGGAAAGACCTCTGGGGCCAACGTCCTGACTTTC

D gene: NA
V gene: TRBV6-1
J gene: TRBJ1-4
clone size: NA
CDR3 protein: CAAGWELFF
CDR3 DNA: TGTGCCGCCGGGTGGGAACTGTTTTTT

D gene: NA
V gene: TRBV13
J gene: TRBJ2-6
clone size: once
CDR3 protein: CASSLILRSGANVLTF
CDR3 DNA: TGTGCCAGCAGCCTAATACTCCGCTCTGGGGCCAACGTCCTGACTTTC

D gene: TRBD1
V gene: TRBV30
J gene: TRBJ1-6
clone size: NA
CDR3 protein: CAWSDPQGMYSPLHF
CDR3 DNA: TGTGCCTGGAGTGACCCACAGGGGATGTATTCACCCCTCCACTTT

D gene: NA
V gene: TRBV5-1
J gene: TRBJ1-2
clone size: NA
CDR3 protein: CASSLGTDYGYTF
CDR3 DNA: TGCGCCAGCAGCTTGGGTACAGACTATGGCTACACCTTC

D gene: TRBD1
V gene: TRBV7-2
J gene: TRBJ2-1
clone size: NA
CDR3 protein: CASSPNAQGAYNEQFF
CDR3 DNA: TGTGCCAGCAGCCCTAATGCCCAGGGGGCCTACAATGAGCAGTTCTTC

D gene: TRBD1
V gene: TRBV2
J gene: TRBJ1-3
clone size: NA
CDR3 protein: CASSKNGQGMDTIYF
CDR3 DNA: TGTGCCAGCAGCAAAAACGGACAGGGTATGGACACCATATATTTT

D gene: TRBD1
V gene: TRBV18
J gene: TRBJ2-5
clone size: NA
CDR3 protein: CASSPGQGVETQYF
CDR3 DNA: TGTGCCAGCTCACCGGGACAGGGCGTTGAGACCCAGTACTTC

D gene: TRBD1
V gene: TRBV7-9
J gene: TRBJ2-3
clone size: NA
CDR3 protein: CASTRGQGASDTQYF
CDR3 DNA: TGTGCCAGCACCCGCGGGCAGGGGGCTTCAGATACGCAGTATTTT

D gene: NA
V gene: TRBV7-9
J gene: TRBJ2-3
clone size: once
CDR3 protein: CASSHGTSPGYF
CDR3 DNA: TGTGCCAGCAGCCACGGGACAAGCCCGGGGTATTTT

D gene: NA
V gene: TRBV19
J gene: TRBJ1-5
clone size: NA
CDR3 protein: CASSISGYAGQPQHF
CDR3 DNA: TGTGCCAGTAGTATCTCAGGCTATGCTGGCCAGCCCCAGCATTTT

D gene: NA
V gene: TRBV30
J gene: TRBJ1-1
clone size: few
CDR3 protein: CAWSVLNEAFF
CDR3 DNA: TGTGCCTGGAGTGTACTGAATGAAGCTTTCTTT

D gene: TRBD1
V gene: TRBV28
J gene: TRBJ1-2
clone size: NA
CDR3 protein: CASSLTGQVGYTF
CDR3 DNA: TGTGCCAGCAGTTTGACAGGGCAGGTTGGCTACACCTTC

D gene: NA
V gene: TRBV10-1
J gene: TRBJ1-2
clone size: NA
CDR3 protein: CASSPRSGCGYTF
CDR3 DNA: TGCGCCAGCAGTCCTCGATCGGGGTGCGGCTACACCTTC

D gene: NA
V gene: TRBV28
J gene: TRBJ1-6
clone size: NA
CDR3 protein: CASRPSSYNSPLHF
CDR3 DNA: TGTGCCAGCAGACCCAGCTCCTATAATTCACCCCTCCACTTT

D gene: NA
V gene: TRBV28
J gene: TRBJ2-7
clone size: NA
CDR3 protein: CASSLRGGDWEQYF
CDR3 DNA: TGTGCCAGCAGTCTCCGGGGCGGGGACTGGGAGCAGTACTTC

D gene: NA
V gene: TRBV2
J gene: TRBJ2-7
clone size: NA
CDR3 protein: CASRREDTLYEQYF
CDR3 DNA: TGTGCCAGCAGACGGGAAGATACCCTCTACGAGCAGTACTTC

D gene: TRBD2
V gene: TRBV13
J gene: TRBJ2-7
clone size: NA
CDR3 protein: CASSLQGLAGIEQYF
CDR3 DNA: TGTGCCAGCAGCTTACAAGGACTAGCGGGTATCGAGCAGTACTTC

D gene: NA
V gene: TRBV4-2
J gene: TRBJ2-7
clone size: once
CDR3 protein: CASSPGTNTLSQYF
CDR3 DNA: TGTGCCAGCAGCCCCGGGACAAACACTCTCTCGCAGTACTTC

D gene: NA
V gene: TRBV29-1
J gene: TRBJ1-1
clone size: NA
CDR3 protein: CSVAQGLRVNTEAFF
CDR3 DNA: TGCAGCGTTGCCCAGGGACTCAGGGTGAACACTGAAGCTTTCTTT

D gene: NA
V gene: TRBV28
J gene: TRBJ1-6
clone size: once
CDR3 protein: CASSYPGVENSPLHF
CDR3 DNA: TGTGCCAGCAGTTACCCCGGAGTAGAGAATTCACCCCTCCACTTT

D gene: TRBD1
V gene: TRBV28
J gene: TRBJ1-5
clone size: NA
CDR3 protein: CASSSGQGARQPQHF
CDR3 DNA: TGTGCCAGCAGTTCAGGACAGGGGGCTCGTCAGCCCCAGCATTTT

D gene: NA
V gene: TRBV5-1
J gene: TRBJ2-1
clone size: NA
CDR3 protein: CASSFTESSYNEQFF
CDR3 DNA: TGCGCCAGCAGCTTTACAGAGAGCTCCTACAATGAGCAGTTCTTC

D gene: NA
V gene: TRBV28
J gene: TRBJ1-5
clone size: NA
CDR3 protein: CASSGRGQTHNQPQHF
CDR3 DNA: TGTGCCAGCAGTGGGAGGGGACAAACTCACAATCAGCCCCAGCATTTT

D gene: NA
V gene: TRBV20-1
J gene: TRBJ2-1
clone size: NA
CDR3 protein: CSGDRANEQFF
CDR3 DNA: TGCAGTGGTGACAGAGCAAATGAGCAGTTCTTC

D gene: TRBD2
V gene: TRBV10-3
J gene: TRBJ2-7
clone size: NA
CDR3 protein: CAIDGGASYEQYF
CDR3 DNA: TGTGCCATTGACGGGGGGGCATCCTACGAGCAGTACTTC

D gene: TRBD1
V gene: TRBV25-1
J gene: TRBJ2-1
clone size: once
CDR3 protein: CASSDRDRGRRHNEQFF
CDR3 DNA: TGTGCCAGCAGTGACCGGGACAGGGGGCGTAGACACAATGAGCAGTTCTTC

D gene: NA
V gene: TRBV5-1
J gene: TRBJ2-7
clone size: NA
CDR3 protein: CASSLGQGRRSYEQYF
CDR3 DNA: TGCGCCAGCAGCTTGGGTCAGGGGCGCCGCTCCTACGAGCAGTACTTC

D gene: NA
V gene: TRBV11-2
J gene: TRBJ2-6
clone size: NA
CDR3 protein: CASSLGGVVAGANVLTF
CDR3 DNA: TGTGCCAGCAGCTTAGGGGGGGTGGTAGCAGGGGCCAACGTCCTGACTTTC

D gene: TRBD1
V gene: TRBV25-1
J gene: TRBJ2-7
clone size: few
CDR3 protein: CASSAPGGQGNYEQYF
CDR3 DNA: TGTGCCAGCAGTGCCCCAGGGGGACAGGGCAACTACGAGCAGTACTTC

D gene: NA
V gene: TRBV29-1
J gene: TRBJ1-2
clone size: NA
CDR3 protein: CSVEPTGEVRGYTF
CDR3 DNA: TGCAGCGTTGAACCGACGGGGGAGGTTCGGGGCTACACCTTC

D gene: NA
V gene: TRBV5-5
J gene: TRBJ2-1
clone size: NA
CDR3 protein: CASSPSGGTYNEQFF
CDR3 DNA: TGTGCCAGCAGCCCGTCCGGGGGAACTTACAATGAGCAGTTCTTC

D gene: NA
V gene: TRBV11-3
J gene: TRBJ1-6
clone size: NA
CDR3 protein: CASSLNVASPLHF
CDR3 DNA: TGTGCCAGCAGCTTAAACGTGGCTTCACCCCTCCACTTT

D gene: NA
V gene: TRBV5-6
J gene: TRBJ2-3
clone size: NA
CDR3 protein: CASTPTWGGLYF
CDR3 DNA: TGTGCCAGCACCCCGACTTGGGGGGGCCTGTATTTT

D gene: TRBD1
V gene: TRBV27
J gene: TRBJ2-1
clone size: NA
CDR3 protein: CASSLRQGGNEQFF
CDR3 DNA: TGTGCCAGCAGTTTAAGACAGGGGGGGAATGAGCAGTTCTTC